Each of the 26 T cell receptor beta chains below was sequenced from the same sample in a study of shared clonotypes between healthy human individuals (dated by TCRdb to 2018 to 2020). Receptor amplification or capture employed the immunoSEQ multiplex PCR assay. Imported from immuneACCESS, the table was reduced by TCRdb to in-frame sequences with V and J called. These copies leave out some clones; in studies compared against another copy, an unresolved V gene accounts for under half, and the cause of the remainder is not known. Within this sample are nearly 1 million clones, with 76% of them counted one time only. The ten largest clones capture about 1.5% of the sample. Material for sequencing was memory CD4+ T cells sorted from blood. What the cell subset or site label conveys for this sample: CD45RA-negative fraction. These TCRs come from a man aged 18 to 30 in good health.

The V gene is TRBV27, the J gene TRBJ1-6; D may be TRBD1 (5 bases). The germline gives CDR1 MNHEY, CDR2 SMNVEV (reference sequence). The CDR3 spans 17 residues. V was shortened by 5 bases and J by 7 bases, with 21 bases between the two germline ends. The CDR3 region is CASSQTSGTRTNSPLHF. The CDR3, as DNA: TGTGCCAGCAGTCAGACTAGCGGGACGCGCACAAATTCACCCCTCCACTTT.

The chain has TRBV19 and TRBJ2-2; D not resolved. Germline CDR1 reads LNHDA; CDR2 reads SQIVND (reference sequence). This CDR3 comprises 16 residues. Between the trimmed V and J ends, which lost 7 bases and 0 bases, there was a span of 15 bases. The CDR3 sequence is CASTRTIAPNTGELFF. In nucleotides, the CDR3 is TGTGCCAGTACGAGGACGATAGCCCCGAACACCGGGGAGCTGTTTTTT.

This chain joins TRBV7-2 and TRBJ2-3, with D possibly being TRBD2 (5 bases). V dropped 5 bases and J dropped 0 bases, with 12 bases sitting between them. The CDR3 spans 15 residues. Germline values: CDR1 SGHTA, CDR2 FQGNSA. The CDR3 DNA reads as TGTGCCAGCAGCAGCGGAGCATGGAGCACAGATACGCAGTATTTT. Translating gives CASSSGAWSTDTQYF.

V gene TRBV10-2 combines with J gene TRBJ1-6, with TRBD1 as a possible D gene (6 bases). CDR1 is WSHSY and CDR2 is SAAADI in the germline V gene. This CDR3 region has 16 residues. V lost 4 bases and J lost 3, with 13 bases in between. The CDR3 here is CASSVRGAVYNSPLHF. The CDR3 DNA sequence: TGCGCCAGCAGTGTGAGGGGGGCTGTCTATAATTCACCCCTCCACTTT.

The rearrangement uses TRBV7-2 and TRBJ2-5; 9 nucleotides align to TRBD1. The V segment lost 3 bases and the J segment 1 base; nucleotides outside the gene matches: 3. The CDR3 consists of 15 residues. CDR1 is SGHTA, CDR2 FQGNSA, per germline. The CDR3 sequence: CASSFDRGVQETQYF. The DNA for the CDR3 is TGTGCCAGCAGCTTCGACAGGGGGGTCCAAGAGACCCAGTACTTC.

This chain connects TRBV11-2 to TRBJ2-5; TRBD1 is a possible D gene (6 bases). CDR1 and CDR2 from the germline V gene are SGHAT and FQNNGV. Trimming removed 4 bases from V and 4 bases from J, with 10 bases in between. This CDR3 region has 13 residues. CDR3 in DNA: TGTGCCAGCAGCTCCCACAGGGCAGAGACCCAGTACTTC. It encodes CASSSHRAETQYF.

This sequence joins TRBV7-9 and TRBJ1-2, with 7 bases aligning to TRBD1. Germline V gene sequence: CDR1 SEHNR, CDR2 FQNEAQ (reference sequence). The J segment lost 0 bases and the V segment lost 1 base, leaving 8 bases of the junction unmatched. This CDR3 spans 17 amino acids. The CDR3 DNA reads TGTGCCAGCAGCTTAGGAGATGACAGGGCGTCTAACTATGGCTACACCTTC. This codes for CASSLGDDRASNYGYTF. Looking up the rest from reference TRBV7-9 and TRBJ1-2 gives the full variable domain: DTGVSQNPRHKITKRGQNVTFRCDPISEHNRLYWYRQTLGQGPEFLTYFQNEAQLEKSRLLSDRFSAERPKGSFSTLEIQRTEQGDSAMYLCASSLGDDRASNYGYTFGSGTRLTVV.

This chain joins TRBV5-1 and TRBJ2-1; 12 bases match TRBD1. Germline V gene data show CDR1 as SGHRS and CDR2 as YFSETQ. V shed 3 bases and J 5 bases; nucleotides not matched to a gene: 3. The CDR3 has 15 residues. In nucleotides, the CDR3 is TGCGCCAGCAGCTGGGACAGGGGGCGGAACAATGAGCAGTTCTTC. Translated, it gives CASSWDRGRNNEQFF.

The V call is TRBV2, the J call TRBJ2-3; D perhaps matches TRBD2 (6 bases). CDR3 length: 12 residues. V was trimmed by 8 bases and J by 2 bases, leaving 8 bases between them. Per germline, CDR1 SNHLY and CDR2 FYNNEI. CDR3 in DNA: TGTGCCAGCGGACTAACCACAGATACGCAGTATTTT. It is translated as CASGLTTDTQYF. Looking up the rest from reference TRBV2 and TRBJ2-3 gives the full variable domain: EPEVTQTPSHQVTQMGQEVILRCVPISNHLYFYWYRQILGQKVEFLVSFYNNEISEKSEIFDDQFSVERPDGSNFTLKIRSTKLEDSAMYFCASGLTTDTQYFGPGTRLTVL.

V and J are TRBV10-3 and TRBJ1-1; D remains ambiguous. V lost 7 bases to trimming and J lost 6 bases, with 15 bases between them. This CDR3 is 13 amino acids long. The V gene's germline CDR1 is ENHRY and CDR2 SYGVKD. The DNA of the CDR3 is TGTGCCATCATAGGGCAGGCAGGCTCTGAAGCTTTCTTT. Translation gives CAIIGQAGSEAFF.

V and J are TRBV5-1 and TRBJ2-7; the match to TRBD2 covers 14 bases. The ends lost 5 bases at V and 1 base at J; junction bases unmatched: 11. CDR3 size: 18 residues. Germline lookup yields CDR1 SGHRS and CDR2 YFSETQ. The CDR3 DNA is TGCGCCAGCAGGACCGGGACTAGCGGGAGAAAGGGGTCCTACGAGCAGTACTTC. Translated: CASRTGTSGRKGSYEQYF.

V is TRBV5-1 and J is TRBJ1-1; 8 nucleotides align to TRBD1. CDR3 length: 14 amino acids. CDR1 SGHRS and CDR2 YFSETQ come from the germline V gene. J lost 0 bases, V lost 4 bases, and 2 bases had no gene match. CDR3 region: CASSPDRVNTEAFF. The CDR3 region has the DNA TGCGCCAGCAGCCCGGACAGGGTGAACACTGAAGCTTTCTTT.

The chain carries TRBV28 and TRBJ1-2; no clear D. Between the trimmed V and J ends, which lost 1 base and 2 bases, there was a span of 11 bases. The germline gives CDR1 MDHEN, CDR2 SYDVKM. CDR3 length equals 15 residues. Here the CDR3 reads CASSLSSAVNYGYTF. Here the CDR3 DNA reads TGTGCCAGCAGTTTATCGTCAGCCGTCAACTATGGCTACACCTTC.

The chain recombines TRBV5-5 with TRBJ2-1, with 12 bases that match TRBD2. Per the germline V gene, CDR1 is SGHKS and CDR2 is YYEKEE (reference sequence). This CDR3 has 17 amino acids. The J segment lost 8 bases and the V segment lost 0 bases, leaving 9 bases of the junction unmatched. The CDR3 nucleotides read TGTGCCAGCAGCTTGGAGGCTAGCGGGGGGGCCCCGTATGAGCAGTTCTTC. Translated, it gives CASSLEASGGAPYEQFF.

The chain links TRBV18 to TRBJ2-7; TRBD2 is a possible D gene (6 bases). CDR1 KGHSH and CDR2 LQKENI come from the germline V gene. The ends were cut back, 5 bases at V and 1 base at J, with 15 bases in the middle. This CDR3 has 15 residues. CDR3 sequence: CASSERVAESYEQYF. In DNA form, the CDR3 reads TGTGCCAGCTCAGAGAGGGTAGCGGAGTCCTACGAGCAGTACTTC.

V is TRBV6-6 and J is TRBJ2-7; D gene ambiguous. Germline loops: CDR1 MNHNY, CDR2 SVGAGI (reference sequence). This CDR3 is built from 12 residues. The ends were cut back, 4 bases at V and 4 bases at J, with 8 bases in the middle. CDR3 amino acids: CASSLELYEQYF. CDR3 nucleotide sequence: TGTGCCAGCAGTTTGGAATTGTACGAGCAGTACTTC.

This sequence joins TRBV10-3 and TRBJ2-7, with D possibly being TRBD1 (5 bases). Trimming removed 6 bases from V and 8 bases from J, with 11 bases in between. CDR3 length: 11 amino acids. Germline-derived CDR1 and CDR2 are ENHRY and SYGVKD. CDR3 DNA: TGTGCCATCAGCCTTGGACAACAGCAGTACTTC. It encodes CAISLGQQQYF.

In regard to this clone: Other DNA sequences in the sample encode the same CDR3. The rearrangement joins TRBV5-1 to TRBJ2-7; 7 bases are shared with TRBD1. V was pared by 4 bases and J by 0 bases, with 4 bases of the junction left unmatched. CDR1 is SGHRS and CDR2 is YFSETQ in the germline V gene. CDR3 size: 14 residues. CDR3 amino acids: CASSLGQASYEQYF. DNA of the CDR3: TGCGCCAGCAGCCTTGGACAGGCCTCCTACGAGCAGTACTTC.

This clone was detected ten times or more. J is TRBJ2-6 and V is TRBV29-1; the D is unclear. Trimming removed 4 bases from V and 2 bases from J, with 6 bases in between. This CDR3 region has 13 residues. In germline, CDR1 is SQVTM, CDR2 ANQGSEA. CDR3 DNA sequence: TGCAGCGTTGGGGTCCCTGGGGCCAACGTCCTGACTTTC. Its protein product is CSVGVPGANVLTF. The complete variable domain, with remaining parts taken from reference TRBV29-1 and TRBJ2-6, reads SAVISQKPSRDICQRGTSLTIQCQVDSQVTMMFWYRQQPGQSLTLIATANQGSEATYESGFVIDKFPISRPNLTFSTLTVSNMSPEDSSIYLCSVGVPGANVLTFGAGSRLTVL.

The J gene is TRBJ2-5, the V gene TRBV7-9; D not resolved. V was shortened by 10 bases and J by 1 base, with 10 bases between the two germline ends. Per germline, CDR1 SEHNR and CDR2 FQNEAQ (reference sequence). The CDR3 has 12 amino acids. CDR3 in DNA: TGTGCCACAGGACGGTTCCAAGAGACCCAGTACTTC. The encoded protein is CATGRFQETQYF. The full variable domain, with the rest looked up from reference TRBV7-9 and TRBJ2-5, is DTGVSQNPRHKITKRGQNVTFRCDPISEHNRLYWYRQTLGQGPEFLTYFQNEAQLEKSRLLSDRFSAERPKGSFSTLEIQRTEQGDSAMYLCATGRFQETQYFGPGTRLLVL.

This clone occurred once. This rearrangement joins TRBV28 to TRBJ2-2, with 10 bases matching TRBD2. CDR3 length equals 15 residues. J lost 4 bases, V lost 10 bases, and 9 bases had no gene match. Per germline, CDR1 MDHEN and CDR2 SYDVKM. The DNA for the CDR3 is TGTGCCACCGATGCACTAGCGGGGATCACCGGGGAGCTGTTTTTT. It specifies CATDALAGITGELFF.

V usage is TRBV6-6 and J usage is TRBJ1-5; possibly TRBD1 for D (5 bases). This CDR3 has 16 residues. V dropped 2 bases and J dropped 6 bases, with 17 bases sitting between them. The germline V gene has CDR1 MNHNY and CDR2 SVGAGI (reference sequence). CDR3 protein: CASSYPNTGSGQPQHF. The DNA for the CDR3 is TGTGCCAGCAGTTACCCAAATACAGGATCTGGTCAGCCCCAGCATTTT.

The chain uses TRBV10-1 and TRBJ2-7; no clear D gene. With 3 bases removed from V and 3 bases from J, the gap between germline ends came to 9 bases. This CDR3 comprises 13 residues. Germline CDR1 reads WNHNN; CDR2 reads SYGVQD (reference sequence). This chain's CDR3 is CASSESPGYEQYF. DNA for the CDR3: TGCGCCAGCAGTGAATCCCCCGGCTACGAGCAGTACTTC.

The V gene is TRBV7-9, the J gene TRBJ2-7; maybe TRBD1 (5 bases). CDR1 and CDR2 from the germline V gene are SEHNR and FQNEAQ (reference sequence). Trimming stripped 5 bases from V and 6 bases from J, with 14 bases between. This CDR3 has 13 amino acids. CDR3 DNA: TGTGCCAGCAGCCCTGGAAAAGGGGTCGAGCAGTACTTC. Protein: CASSPGKGVEQYF.

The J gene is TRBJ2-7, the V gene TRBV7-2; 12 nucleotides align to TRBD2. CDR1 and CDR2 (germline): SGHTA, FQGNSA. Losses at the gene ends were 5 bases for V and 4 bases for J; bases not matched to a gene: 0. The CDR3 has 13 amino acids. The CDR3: CASSGLAGYEQYF. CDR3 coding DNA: TGTGCCAGCAGCGGACTAGCGGGATACGAGCAGTACTTC.

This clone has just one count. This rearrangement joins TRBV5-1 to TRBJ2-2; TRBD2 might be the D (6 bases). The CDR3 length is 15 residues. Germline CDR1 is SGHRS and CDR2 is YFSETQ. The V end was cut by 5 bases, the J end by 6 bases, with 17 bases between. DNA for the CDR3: TGCGCCAGCAGGCTGACGACTAGGGATGCCGGGGAGCTGTTTTTT. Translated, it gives CASRLTTRDAGELFF.